The 27 T cell receptor beta chains below come from one sample, sequenced in a study of patients and donors after allogeneic stem cell transplantation (dated by TCRdb to 2018 to 2021). The library was made by RT-PCR. The sequencing machine was a NextSeq 550. TCRdb ran its own pipeline on the public reads, namely fastp trimming at Q25 and MiXCR clone calling, and kept in-frame beta chains. Each entry is one CDR3 protein sequence, shown with its most common DNA and genes. Across this sample there are more than 75,000 distinct CDR3 sequences, with just under 5% seen only once. The biggest ten clones account for 2.5% to 3% of the sample. The sample taken for sequencing was blood, either unsorted or a sorted T cell fraction (not recorded which). Every receptor here comes from a human donor who was either an allogeneic HSCT recipient or a stem cell or donor lymphocyte infusion donor (not recorded which). It is not recorded whose cells these are; they may come from a transplant donor.

This clonotype showed up many times. CDR3 sequence reads: CASSLGWTGTNYGYTF. The CDR3 DNA reads as TGCGCCAGCAGCTTGGGGTGGACAGGGACAAACTATGGCTACACCTTC. This chain joins TRBV5-1 and TRBJ1-2; 8 nucleotides agree with TRBD1. The CDR3 consists of 16 residues. In germline, CDR1 is SGHRS, CDR2 YFSETQ. V was pared by 0 bases and J by 2 bases, with 6 bases of the junction left unmatched.

This clonotype was observed at least ten times. The chain couples TRBV10-3 to TRBJ2-7; D is possibly TRBD1 (5 bases). The V end was cut by 0 bases, the J end by 2 bases, with 8 bases between. The CDR3 covers 14 residues. In germline, CDR1 is ENHRY, CDR2 SYGVKD. This CDR3 reads CAISESAGPYEQYF. The DNA of the CDR3 is TGTGCCATCAGTGAGTCGGCAGGGCCCTACGAGCAGTACTTC.

At least ten counts were recorded for this clonotype. The chain has TRBV10-3 and TRBJ1-1; D is possibly TRBD1 (6 bases). Trimming took off 1 base at V and 1 base at J, with 10 bases between the two ends. Germline loops: CDR1 ENHRY, CDR2 SYGVKD. The CDR3 runs to 15 residues. CDR3: CAISEFVTGNTEAFF. Written as DNA, the CDR3 is TGTGCCATCAGTGAGTTCGTGACAGGGAACACTGAAGCTTTCTTT.

This clonotype was seen repeatedly, ten times or more. V and J are TRBV12-3 or TRBV12-4 and TRBJ2-2; weak D call: TRBD2 (5 bases). V lost 1 base and J 5 bases, leaving 8 bases between the germline ends. The CDR3 spans 14 residues. CDR3 sequence: CASSLDRGTGELFF. The CDR3 DNA reads TGTGCCAGCAGTTTAGACAGAGGGACCGGGGAGCTGTTTTTT.

The genes are TRBV20-1 and TRBJ1-1, with D tentatively TRBD1 (6 bases). V lost 6 bases and J 10 bases, leaving 21 bases between the germline ends. The CDR3 contains 13 residues. Looked up from germline, CDR1 is DFQATT and CDR2 is SNEGSKA (reference sequence). The CDR3 nucleotides are TGCAGTGCGAGCACAGGGACCAAACACGGAGCTTTCTTT. This codes for CSASTGTKHGAFF.

The sample holds many counts of this clonotype. The chain has TRBV6-4 and TRBJ2-1; no clear D gene. Germline CDR1 and CDR2: MRHNA and SNTAGT. The CDR3 sequence is 14 residues long. Between the trimmed V and J ends, which lost 3 bases and 0 bases, there was a span of 6 bases. CDR3 amino acids: CASSEDDSYNEQFF. The DNA of the CDR3 is TGTGCCAGCAGTGAGGACGACTCCTACAATGAGCAGTTCTTC.

This clonotype was seen a handful of times. The chain carries TRBV5-5 and TRBJ2-7; tentatively, D is TRBD2 (5 bases). CDR1 and CDR2 (germline): SGHKS, YYEKEE (reference sequence). CDR3 length equals 15 residues. Trimming cost V 2 bases and J 5 bases, with 17 bases left between them. CDR3 nucleotide sequence: TGTGCCAGCAGCTTCTTTGGACGGGGAATAAACGAGCAGTACTTC. Protein sequence: CASSFFGRGINEQYF.

This clonotype came up many times. This chain links TRBV12-3 or TRBV12-4 with TRBJ1-1; no firm D call. Trimming removed 0 bases at V and 8 bases at J, with 10 bases between. The CDR3 extends over 13 amino acids. CDR3 residues: CASSLALGVEAFF. The DNA for the CDR3 is TGTGCCAGCAGTTTAGCGCTCGGGGTCGAAGCTTTCTTT.

This clonotype was detected many times. The V and J genes are TRBV12-3 or TRBV12-4 and TRBJ1-5, with TRBD1 matching 7 bases. This CDR3 spans 15 amino acids. The J segment lost 2 bases and the V segment lost 1 base, leaving 2 bases of the junction unmatched. For the CDR3, the DNA is TGTGCCAGCAGTTTAGAGGGGGCGGGCAATCAGCCCCAGCATTTT. Protein product: CASSLEGAGNQPQHF.

This clonotype was picked up many times. This chain joins TRBV19 and TRBJ2-2; either TRBD1 or TRBD2 may fit D (5 bases each). The V gene lost 3 bases and the J gene lost 4 bases, with 12 bases spanning the gap. The CDR3 runs to 15 residues. Germline V gene data show CDR1 as LNHDA and CDR2 as SQIVND (reference sequence). DNA for the CDR3: TGTGCCAGTAGTATTTCTATCGGGACCACCGGGGAGCTGTTTTTT. It translates to CASSISIGTTGELFF.

This clonotype was observed many times. The chain combines TRBV4-1 with TRBJ1-2; D call uncertain. The CDR3 spans 15 residues. V was clipped by 0 bases and J by 8 bases, with 16 bases between them. Germline-derived CDR1 and CDR2 are MGHRA and YSYEKL. The CDR3 sequence is CASSQDRGWSRGYTF. CDR3 DNA sequence: TGCGCCAGCAGCCAAGATCGAGGGTGGTCGCGCGGCTACACCTTC.

This clonotype was seen ten or more times. The CDR3 region has the DNA TGTGCCACCAGCGGGCAGCGGGGGTTCGAGCAGTACTTC. As protein: CATSGQRGFEQYF. V usage is TRBV10-3 and J usage is TRBJ2-7, with 8 bases identical to TRBD2. CDR1 ENHRY and CDR2 SYGVKD come from the germline V gene. This CDR3 spans 13 amino acids. J was trimmed by 6 bases and V by 10 bases; bases with no gene match: 11.

This clonotype has at least ten counts. This sequence joins TRBV2 and TRBJ1-4; D possibly corresponds to TRBD1 (5 bases). The germline CDR1 and CDR2 sequences are SNHLY and FYNNEI. Trimming left V 5 bases short and J 7 bases short, with 14 bases between. The CDR3 consists of 14 residues. The CDR3 nucleotides are TGTGCCAGCAGTAAAACAGGTTTTGCTGAAAAACTGTTTTTT. This codes for CASSKTGFAEKLFF.

The sample holds a few counts of this clonotype. The J gene is TRBJ2-1, the V gene TRBV7-9; the match to TRBD2 covers 7 bases. V gave up 3 bases and J gave up 7 bases; unmatched junction bases: 9. This CDR3 spans 15 amino acids. Germline V gene sequence: CDR1 SEHNR, CDR2 FQNEAQ (reference sequence). Here the CDR3 reads CASSFKAGVSNEQFF. CDR3 in DNA: TGTGCCAGCAGCTTTAAGGCGGGAGTAAGTAATGAGCAGTTCTTC.

The chain has TRBV5-1 and TRBJ2-2, with 14 bases that match TRBD2. The CDR3 runs 18 residues. V was pared by 1 base and J by 5 bases, with 7 bases of the junction left unmatched. CDR1 SGHRS and CDR2 YFSETQ come from the germline V gene. This CDR3 is CASSLLTSGRAGTGELFF. The CDR3 region has the DNA TGCGCCAGCAGCTTGTTGACTAGCGGGAGGGCCGGTACCGGGGAGCTGTTTTTT. The variable domain in full, with the rest retrieved from reference TRBV5-1 and TRBJ2-2, is KAGVTQTPRYLIKTRGQQVTLSCSPISGHRSVSWYQQTPGQGLQFLFEYFSETQRNKGNFPGRFSGRQFSNSRSEMNVSTLELGDSALYLCASSLLTSGRAGTGELFFGEGSRLTVL.

This clonotype occurred many times. The chain uses TRBV7-9 and TRBJ1-2; the D is unclear. This CDR3 is built from 13 residues. From germline, CDR1 is SEHNR and CDR2 FQNEAQ (reference sequence). V was cut by 2 bases and J by 8 bases, with 12 bases left in between. The CDR3 bases are TGTGCCAGCAGCTTATCTGGGGATCAGGGCTACACCTTC. This codes for CASSLSGDQGYTF.

At least ten counts were recorded for this clonotype. The chain employs TRBV18 and TRBJ1-5; weak D call: TRBD1 (5 bases). The CDR3 is 15 amino acids. V dropped 1 base and J dropped 3 bases, with 10 bases sitting between them. CDR1 and CDR2 from the germline V gene are KGHSH and LQKENI. The CDR3 here is CASSPRGTDNQPQHF. CDR3 nucleotide sequence: TGTGCCAGCTCACCACGGGGGACGGACAATCAGCCCCAGCATTTT.

This clonotype was detected ten times or more. The chain is built from TRBV6-1 and TRBJ2-1; D may be TRBD2 (6 bases). The V end lost 3 bases, the J end lost 5 bases, and 14 bases lay between the germline ends. The CDR3 spans 15 residues. Germline values: CDR1 MNHNS, CDR2 SASEGT. As DNA, the CDR3 is TGTGCCAGCAGTGAGGAGGTCGGGACTCACAATGAGCAGTTCTTC. This sequence encodes CASSEEVGTHNEQFF.

This clonotype was counted at least ten times. The V and J genes are TRBV7-3 and TRBJ2-7; 8 nucleotides line up with TRBD2. The germline V gene encodes CDR1 SGHTA and CDR2 FQGTGA. The V and J ends lost 5 bases and 4 bases, in that order; junction bases with no gene match: 10. The CDR3 has 15 residues. CDR3 in amino acids: CASSPRAGDMYEQYF. DNA for the CDR3: TGTGCCAGCAGCCCGCGAGCGGGAGATATGTACGAGCAGTACTTC.

In this sample, this clonotype turned up many times. The chain is built from TRBV3-1 and TRBJ2-5; 8 nucleotides line up with TRBD1. V trimming: 6 bases; J trimming: 5 bases; junction bases outside the gene matches: 14. Germline values: CDR1 LGHDT, CDR2 YNNKEL (reference sequence). CDR3 length: 16 amino acids. The CDR3 sequence: CASSPSGRGRWETQYF. In nucleotides, the CDR3 is TGTGCCAGCAGTCCAAGTGGCAGGGGGCGCTGGGAGACCCAGTACTTC.

At least ten counts were recorded for this clonotype. The chain recombines TRBV11-2 with TRBJ2-4, with D possibly being TRBD1 (7 bases). Germline V gives CDR1 SGHAT, CDR2 FQNNGV. V gave up 3 bases and J gave up 7 bases, with 16 bases separating them. The CDR3 covers 15 residues. In DNA form, the CDR3 reads TGTGCCAGCAGCTTGACAGGGTCGGCGGGGAACATTCAGTACTTC. Protein product: CASSLTGSAGNIQYF.

This clonotype came up a few times. This chain links TRBV12-3 or TRBV12-4 with TRBJ2-5; the match to TRBD2 covers 8 bases. The CDR3 covers 22 residues. V lost 5 bases and J lost 3; bases outside the gene matches: 29. CDR3: CASSPTSSVGTSQWGLKETQYF. The CDR3 coding sequence is TGTGCCAGCAGTCCAACCTCCAGCGTCGGGACTAGTCAGTGGGGGTTAAAAGAGACCCAGTACTTC.

The chain has TRBV19 and TRBJ1-1; tentatively, D is TRBD1 (6 bases). Between the trimmed V and J ends, which lost 9 bases and 3 bases, there was a span of 14 bases. Germline CDR1 LNHDA, CDR2 SQIVND (reference sequence). This CDR3 contains 13 residues. The DNA of the CDR3 is TGTGCCAGGACCGGGACAACAGACACTGAAGCTTTCTTT. Translating it yields CARTGTTDTEAFF.

This clonotype was counted at least ten times. This chain links TRBV15 with TRBJ2-5; D tentatively fits TRBD1 or TRBD2 (7 bases each). V was cut by 3 bases and J by 2 bases, with 10 bases left in between. Germline-derived CDR1 and CDR2 are LNHNV and YYDKDF (reference sequence). This CDR3 is 14 amino acids long. The CDR3 loop is CATSSRGGQETQYF. The CDR3 nucleotides read TGTGCCACCAGCAGCAGGGGGGGACAAGAGACCCAGTACTTC.

The V call is TRBV3-1, the J call TRBJ1-5, with D perhaps TRBD1 (6 bases). The CDR3 has 14 amino acids. V gave up 4 bases and J gave up 7 bases, with 14 bases separating them. The V gene's germline CDR1 is LGHDT and CDR2 YNNKEL (reference sequence). CDR3 bases: TGTGCCAGCAGCCCAGGAGGGGGACAACAGCCCCAGCATTTT. This gives the protein CASSPGGGQQPQHF.

The table lists this clonotype with many counts. The chain recombines TRBV12-3 or TRBV12-4 with TRBJ1-5; 7 bases fit TRBD1. Trimming at V came to 4 bases and at J to 7 bases, leaving 4 bases not matched to a gene. The CDR3 loop spans 13 amino acids. The CDR3 bases are TGTGCCAGCAGTTCGGCAGGGGGACAGCCCCAGCATTTT. Protein: CASSSAGGQPQHF.

The chain is built from TRBV7-9 and TRBJ2-3; TRBD2 aligns across 9 bases. This CDR3 is 17 amino acids long. J gave up 3 bases and V 2 bases, and 9 bases lay outside the gene matches. The V gene's germline CDR1 is SEHNR and CDR2 FQNEAQ (reference sequence). CDR3 in DNA: TGTGCCAGCAGCTTATATGCGGGAGGGCCGTCGACAGATACGCAGTATTTT. This encodes CASSLYAGGPSTDTQYF.